One sample yielded the 16 T cell receptor beta chains listed below, sequenced in a study of OX40 agonist ivuxolimab in advanced cancers. TCRdb's table, derived via immunoSEQ multiplex PCR, lists solely in-frame clones and lacks some. The sample has about 120,000 clones, 80% to 90% seen once. Sequences were derived from CD4+ or CD8+ T cells sorted from blood, sampled in a trial of the OX40 agonist ivuxolimab. The receptors were gathered from an adult with an advanced solid tumor such as melanoma, head and neck, liver or kidney cancer.

The chain combines TRBV7-9 with TRBJ2-7, with TRBD1 identical over 7 bases. The V gene's germline CDR1 is SEHNR and CDR2 FQNEAQ (reference sequence). This CDR3 is built from 12 residues. With V trimmed by 7 bases and J by 6 bases, 6 bases remained unmatched. The CDR3 coding sequence is TGTGCCAGCAACCCGACAGGGAGCGAGCAGTACTTC. Its protein is CASNPTGSEQYF.

This chain uses TRBV14 with TRBJ2-5; D is perhaps TRBD1 (6 bases). The V and J ends lost 3 bases and 5 bases respectively, with 19 bases between them. The CDR3 totals 16 residues. Germline V CDR1 and CDR2: SGHDN, FVKESK. The CDR3: CASSHGTSTSGETQYF. The DNA of the CDR3 is TGTGCCAGCAGCCACGGGACATCTACGTCGGGGGAGACCCAGTACTTC. The complete variable domain, with remaining parts taken from reference TRBV14 and TRBJ2-5, reads EAGVTQFPSHSVIEKGQTVTLRCDPISGHDNLYWYRRVMGKEIKFLLHFVKESKQDESGMPNNRFLAERTGGTYSTLKVQPAELEDSGVYFCASSHGTSTSGETQYFGPGTRLLVL.

Concerning this clone: Other DNA sequences within the sample encode an identical CDR3. The chain links TRBV11-2 to TRBJ1-5; no firm D call. This CDR3 has 13 residues. Germline V gives CDR1 SGHAT, CDR2 FQNNGV. The V end was cut by 2 bases, the J end by 2 bases, with 4 bases between. The CDR3: CASSLQGNQPQHF. For the CDR3, the DNA is TGTGCCAGCAGCTTACAGGGCAATCAGCCCCAGCATTTT.

The V gene is TRBV18, the J gene TRBJ2-3; maybe TRBD1 (5 bases). CDR3 size: 20 residues. V gave up 6 bases and J gave up 0 bases, with 28 bases separating them. Germline V lookup: CDR1 KGHSH, CDR2 LQKENI. CDR3: CASSPAWAGKSLYSTDTQYF. The CDR3, as DNA: TGTGCCAGCTCCCCAGCCTGGGCAGGGAAGTCCCTTTATAGCACAGATACGCAGTATTTT.

The gene calls are TRBV9 and TRBJ1-4; tentative D call: TRBD1 (6 bases). Trimming pared 2 bases from V and 4 bases from J, leaving 12 bases between. The CDR3 is made up of 15 amino acids. Germline CDR1 reads SGDLS; CDR2 reads YYNGEE. CDR3 in DNA: TGTGCCAGCAGCGTTCATGGACAGTATAATGAAAAACTGTTTTTT. It yields the protein CASSVHGQYNEKLFF. The full variable domain, in which reference TRBV9 and TRBJ1-4 provide the parts outside the CDR3, is DSGVTQTPKHLITATGQRVTLRCSPRSGDLSVYWYQQSLDQGLQFLIQYYNGEERAKGNILERFSAQQFPDLHSELNLSSLELGDSALYFCASSVHGQYNEKLFFGSGTQLSVL.

J is TRBJ1-5 and V is TRBV28; 8 bases agree with TRBD1. Germline CDR1 MDHEN, CDR2 SYDVKM. The CDR3 runs to 18 residues. V gave up 4 bases and J gave up 0 bases; unmatched junction bases: 11. The CDR3 protein is CASSSFTGGSYSNQPQHF. The CDR3 DNA reads TGTGCCAGCAGTTCTTTTACAGGGGGGAGCTATAGCAATCAGCCCCAGCATTTT.

Comments on this clone: The junction does not match germline at one end; this may be a read error. The gene calls are TRBV5-4 and TRBJ1-6, with a tentative D call TRBD1 (6 bases). CDR1 SGHNT and CDR2 YYREEE come from the germline V gene (reference sequence). This CDR3 is 13 amino acids long. The CDR3: CASIHTDRGGGGF. The CDR3 region has the DNA TGTGCCAGCATCCACACGGACAGAGGCGGGGGGGGCTTT.

This clone was picked up a small number of times. The chain couples TRBV11-2 to TRBJ2-7; maybe TRBD1 (6 bases). CDR1 is SGHAT, CDR2 FQNNGV, per germline. V was cut by 6 bases and J by 3 bases, with 21 bases left in between. This CDR3 comprises 16 residues. Here the CDR3 reads CASRDIATGHLYEQYF. The CDR3 nucleotides are TGTGCCAGCAGGGATATAGCTACGGGACACCTCTACGAGCAGTACTTC.

The rearrangement links TRBV30 to TRBJ1-6; 10 nucleotides line up with TRBD1. The germline gives CDR1 GTSNPN, CDR2 SVGIG (reference sequence). This CDR3 spans 15 amino acids. With V trimmed by 3 bases and J by 9 bases, 8 bases remained unmatched. CDR3 coding DNA: TGTGCCTGGAGACTGACAGGGGGCGGTGGTTCACCCCTCCACTTT. Translation: CAWRLTGGGGSPLHF.

The genes are TRBV7-3 and TRBJ2-1; 10 nucleotides align to TRBD2. CDR3 length: 16 amino acids. V shed 5 bases and J 1 base; nucleotides not matched to a gene: 5. CDR1 is SGHTA and CDR2 is FQGTGA in the germline V gene. The CDR3, as DNA: TGTGCCAGCAGCCAGACTAGCGGGCCTTCCTACAATGAGCAGTTCTTC. Its translation: CASSQTSGPSYNEQFF.

This clone showed up just a few times. The chain links TRBV9 to TRBJ2-7; 10 nucleotides match TRBD2. V lost 4 bases, J lost 4 bases, and 8 bases stayed unmatched. This CDR3 contains 15 residues. The germline V gene encodes CDR1 SGDLS and CDR2 YYNGEE. The CDR3 is CASSIGLAEEYEQYF. In DNA form, the CDR3 reads TGTGCCAGCAGCATTGGACTAGCGGAAGAGTACGAGCAGTACTTC.

The rearrangement uses TRBV7-9 and TRBJ1-2; weak D call: TRBD1 (6 bases). Trimming pared 5 bases from V and 1 base from J, leaving 20 bases between. The germline CDR1 and CDR2 sequences are SEHNR and FQNEAQ (reference sequence). This CDR3 has 17 residues. CDR3 nucleotides: TGTGCCAGCAGCGCCGCTAAGGGGGGGAGAGATAACTATGGCTACACCTTC. Translating it yields CASSAAKGGRDNYGYTF. Based on the CDR3 plus reference TRBV7-9 and TRBJ1-2, the full variable domain is DTGVSQNPRHKITKRGQNVTFRCDPISEHNRLYWYRQTLGQGPEFLTYFQNEAQLEKSRLLSDRFSAERPKGSFSTLEIQRTEQGDSAMYLCASSAAKGGRDNYGYTFGSGTRLTVV.

This chain links TRBV11-2 with TRBJ2-2; D remains unclear. The CDR3 contains 14 residues. Trimming removed 1 base at V and 0 bases at J, with 3 bases between. Germline CDR1 and CDR2: SGHAT and FQNNGV. The CDR3 sequence is CASSLGTNTGELFF. CDR3 coding DNA: TGTGCCAGCAGCTTAGGGACGAACACCGGGGAGCTGTTTTTT.

The chain couples TRBV29-1 to TRBJ2-3; D not certain. Germline-derived CDR1 and CDR2 are SQVTM and ANQGSEA. The germline V and J ends were trimmed by 4 bases and 4 bases, with 3 bases remaining between them. The CDR3 is 10 residues long. The CDR3 nucleotides read TGCAGCGTTGTGTCAGATACGCAGTATTTT. This encodes CSVVSDTQYF.

The chain carries TRBV4-2 and TRBJ2-7, with unresolved D. V lost 5 bases to trimming and J lost 0 bases, with 14 bases between them. This CDR3 spans 15 amino acids. Germline V lookup: CDR1 LGHNA, CDR2 YNFKEQ. CDR3 sequence: CASSFSTATSYEQYF. The DNA of the CDR3 is TGTGCCAGCAGCTTCAGCACAGCAACCTCCTACGAGCAGTACTTC.

This rearrangement joins TRBV18 to TRBJ2-3; the match to TRBD2 covers 11 bases. Germline CDR1 KGHSH, CDR2 LQKENI. The CDR3 totals 18 residues. V shed 4 bases and J 5 bases; nucleotides not matched to a gene: 14. CDR3 amino acids: CASSRELAGAVVGDTQYF. CDR3 nucleotides: TGTGCCAGCTCACGAGAACTAGCGGGGGCTGTAGTTGGAGATACGCAGTATTTT.